The rows below give T cell receptor beta chains drawn from one sample of a study of blood T cell repertoires in COVID-19. The table came from immunoSEQ multiplex PCR; TCRdb's copy has only in-frame clones and leaves some out. The sample carries more than 250,000 clones, about four fifths recorded once. Sequencing used PBMCs or T cells enriched from blood (not recorded which). The receptors shown here come from a man aged 35 to 55 who had been exposed to COVID-19. The CDR3 runs from the conserved cysteine through the conserved F or W. The D gene is left open where the match is weak. Part of the rows lack a size; the others show once, few, many or a class for expanded clones.

v_gene	j_gene	d_gene	abundance	CDR3aa
TRBV6-5	TRBJ1-5	.	.	CASSLGPYSNQPQHF
TRBV6-5	TRBJ2-1	.	.	CASTIILGNEQFF
TRBV14	TRBJ2-1	TRBD2	.	CASSQDQARLADHYNEQFF
TRBV24-1	TRBJ2-7	TRBD1	.	CATSDLETGLFAWGSYEQYF
TRBV10-3	TRBJ2-2	.	.	CAIIGAGELFF
TRBV6-5	TRBJ1-2	.	.	CASSSGGVGYTF
TRBV27	TRBJ2-1	TRBD2	.	CASSFAAGYSGGNNEQFF
TRBV18	TRBJ2-7	.	once	CASSPGDNYYEQYF
TRBV4-2	TRBJ1-1	TRBD1	.	CASSQDDRAEAFF
TRBV13	TRBJ1-2	.	.	CASSAGNYGYTF
TRBV10-3	TRBJ2-7	TRBD1	.	CATRTGASTYEQYF
TRBV15	TRBJ2-5	TRBD2	.	CATSSGRAGETQYF
TRBV24-1	TRBJ1-2	TRBD1	.	CATSEGGQGWLNGYTF